What follows are 15 T cell receptor beta chains derived from one specimen sequenced in a study of blood T cell repertoires in COVID-19. Repertoires were generated with immunoSEQ multiplex PCR, while TCRdb's copy carries only in-frame clones and drops some. The sample comprises roughly 280,000 clones, roughly 90% of which are singletons, and 3% rests with the top ten. What was sequenced was PBMCs or T cells enriched from blood (not recorded which). The receptors come from a woman aged 45-60 years who had recovered from COVID-19.

A single count supports this clone. This chain connects TRBV28 to TRBJ2-7; a weak D match, TRBD1 (5 bases). The CDR3 has 13 amino acids. Germline CDR1 and CDR2: MDHEN and SYDVKM. Trimming stripped 2 bases from V and 2 bases from J, with 7 bases between. CDR3 protein: CASSLDRPYEQYF. Here the CDR3 DNA reads TGTGCCAGCAGTTTAGACAGACCCTACGAGCAGTACTTC.

This sequence joins TRBV5-4 and TRBJ2-3; 9 nucleotides align to TRBD2. Germline-derived CDR1 and CDR2 are SGHNT and YYREEE (reference sequence). With 4 bases clipped from V and 3 bases from J, the junction kept 9 bases outside the gene matches. The CDR3 loop spans 16 amino acids. The CDR3: CASSAKGGRATDTQYF. The DNA for the CDR3 is TGTGCCAGCAGCGCAAAGGGCGGGAGGGCTACAGATACGCAGTATTTT.

The J gene is TRBJ2-5, the V gene TRBV7-9; D is uncertain. From germline, CDR1 is SEHNR and CDR2 FQNEAQ (reference sequence). V was pared by 5 bases and J by 2 bases, with 12 bases between. The CDR3 length is 14 residues. CDR3 DNA: TGTGCCAGCAGCCGTAGACTGGATCAAGAGACCCAGTACTTC. This encodes CASSRRLDQETQYF. Full variable domain (missing parts from reference TRBV7-9 and TRBJ2-5): DTGVSQNPRHKITKRGQNVTFRCDPISEHNRLYWYRQTLGQGPEFLTYFQNEAQLEKSRLLSDRFSAERPKGSFSTLEIQRTEQGDSAMYLCASSRRLDQETQYFGPGTRLLVL.

V is TRBV6-5 and J is TRBJ2-7; 10 positions match TRBD1. The CDR3 spans 13 residues. Germline V gene sequence: CDR1 MNHEY, CDR2 SVGAGI. Germline trimming cut 6 bases from V and 6 bases from J; bases unmatched to any gene: 5. DNA of the CDR3: TGTGCCAGCAGAGGGACAGGGGCTAGCGAGCAGTACTTC. It codes for CASRGTGASEQYF.

The chain joins TRBV11-3 to TRBJ2-1, with 8 bases aligning to TRBD2. CDR3 length: 16 residues. The germline V gene has CDR1 SGHNT and CDR2 YENEEA. With V trimmed by 1 base and J by 0 bases, 2 bases remained unmatched. CDR3 coding DNA: TGTGCCAGCAGCTTAGCCGGGACTAGCTCCTACAATGAGCAGTTCTTC. The encoded protein is CASSLAGTSSYNEQFF.

The V and J genes are TRBV11-2 and TRBJ1-1, with D tentatively TRBD1 (6 bases). This CDR3 region has 14 residues. V was cut by 6 bases and J by 5 bases, with 16 bases left in between. Germline CDR1 and CDR2: SGHAT and FQNNGV. DNA of the CDR3: TGTGCCAGCAGGGGTGAGGGGGTGTTGACTGAAGCTTTCTTT. Its translation: CASRGEGVLTEAFF.

V is TRBV28 and J is TRBJ1-1; the match to TRBD1 covers 9 bases. The CDR3 runs to 15 residues. The V and J ends lost 6 bases and 2 bases, in that order; junction bases with no gene match: 7. The germline V gene encodes CDR1 MDHEN and CDR2 SYDVKM. CDR3 sequence (DNA): TGTGCCAGCAGACCGACAGGGGGTCTAAACACTGAAGCTTTCTTT. Residues: CASRPTGGLNTEAFF.

This chain links TRBV4-3 with TRBJ2-1; 12 bases fit TRBD2. The CDR3 runs 15 residues. The ends lost 3 bases at V and 7 bases at J; junction bases unmatched: 4. The germline V gene has CDR1 LGHNA and CDR2 YSLEER. CDR3 amino acids: CASSQTSGSLNEQFF. The CDR3, as DNA: TGCGCCAGCAGCCAGACTAGCGGGAGTCTAAATGAGCAGTTCTTC.

J is TRBJ2-1 and V is TRBV10-3, with a weak D call TRBD1 (5 bases). CDR1 is ENHRY and CDR2 is SYGVKD in the germline V gene. This CDR3 comprises 13 residues. V gave up 8 bases and J gave up 4 bases, with 12 bases separating them. This CDR3 reads CAIADREYNEQFF. CDR3 bases: TGTGCCATCGCCGACAGAGAATACAATGAGCAGTTCTTC.

The rearrangement links TRBV5-1 to TRBJ1-1; D call uncertain. CDR1 SGHRS and CDR2 YFSETQ come from the germline V gene. V was clipped by 4 bases and J by 1 base, with 8 bases between them. This CDR3 spans 13 amino acids. The CDR3 DNA reads as TGCGCCAGCAGCGTTGACAAGAACACTGAAGCTTTCTTT. This translates into CASSVDKNTEAFF.

The genes are TRBV14 and TRBJ2-7, with D unclear. With 0 bases removed from V and 7 bases from J, the gap between germline ends came to 10 bases. This CDR3 comprises 13 residues. Germline V CDR1 and CDR2: SGHDN, FVKESK. This chain's CDR3 is CASSQDLEIEQYF. The CDR3 DNA is TGTGCCAGCAGCCAAGACCTAGAGATTGAGCAGTACTTC.

The rearrangement links TRBV29-1 to TRBJ2-3; TRBD1 might be the D (5 bases). V lost 5 bases to trimming and J lost 2 bases, with 11 bases between them. The germline CDR1 and CDR2 sequences are SQVTM and ANQGSEA. The CDR3 consists of 13 residues. CDR3 region: CSVLTANTDTQYF. The CDR3 region has the DNA TGCAGCGTTCTGACAGCTAACACAGATACGCAGTATTTT.

This clone was detected only a few times. In DNA form, the CDR3 reads TGTGCCAGCGGACAGGACTATGGCTACACCTTC. Translation: CASGQDYGYTF. This chain uses TRBV14 with TRBJ1-2, with 7 positions matching TRBD1. CDR1 and CDR2 (germline): SGHDN, FVKESK. J was trimmed by 3 bases and V by 8 bases; bases with no gene match: 0. This CDR3 has 11 amino acids.

This clone has only one observation. The V gene is TRBV21-1, the J gene TRBJ2-2; the table assigns TRBD2, which was not confirmed against the DNA. TRBV21-1 counts as a pseudogene. The CDR3 is 15 residues long. The CDR3 loop is CASSKGGGGTGELFF. CDR3 coding DNA: TGTGCCAGCAGCAAAGGCGGGGGGGGCACCGGGGAGCTGTTTTTT.

The CDR3 region is CASSSGQNYGYTF. DNA for the CDR3: TGTGCCAGCAGTAGTGGACAGAACTATGGCTACACCTTC. The rearrangement links TRBV28 to TRBJ1-2; tentatively, D is TRBD1 (6 bases). The CDR3 is made up of 13 amino acids. Looked up from germline, CDR1 is MDHEN and CDR2 is SYDVKM. Trimming left V 5 bases short and J 2 bases short, with 9 bases between.